This T cell receptor beta chain was identified during a study of shared clonotypes between healthy human individuals. Concerning this clone itself: What it binds is unknown.

Broader study findings: Non-shared clonotypes had lower generation probabilities than clonotypes shared by all four sorted-subset donors. In the sorted subsets, rarefaction showed sequencing was incomplete despite large depth.

Trimming cost V 0 bases and J 7 bases, with 18 bases left between them. Germline CDR1 and CDR2: MNHEY and SVGAGI. The CDR3 runs 16 residues. Terminally differentiated effector memory CD45RA+ cells were excluded by CCR7 positive selection of CD45RO-negative cells. Healthy HIV-negative adults without recent acute infections or vaccinations served as donors. Method: immunoSEQ multiplex PCR; TCRdb's copy keeps in-frame clones and lacks some. The sample has about 600,000 clones, nearly 97% seen once. The source material was naive CD8+ T cells sorted from blood. The source of this sequence is a woman under 40 in good health. The chain is built from TRBV6-5 and TRBJ1-1, with D maybe TRBD1 (6 bases). The CDR3 sequence is CASSYSTGHKYFEAFF. In nucleotides, the CDR3 is TGTGCCAGCAGTTACTCGACAGGACACAAGTATTTTGAAGCTTTCTTT.